These 30 T cell receptor beta chains originate from one sample sequenced in a study of T cell repertoires in ileal Crohn's disease. Time point here: neoterminal ileum biopsy at postoperative endoscopy, about 6 months after surgery. Sequencing used immunoSEQ multiplex PCR; TCRdb keeps in-frame clones, though not all of them. The table includes over 7,500 clones, 78% detected once. Sequenced material: ileal tissue. The source of these receptors is an adult with Crohn's disease.

The chain joins TRBV5-1 to TRBJ2-1; TRBD2 aligns across 8 bases. Germline V CDR1 and CDR2: SGHRS, YFSETQ. The CDR3 covers 12 residues. V dropped 0 bases and J dropped 15; count of bases not matched to a gene: 5. CDR3 residues: CASSLGEREWFF. In DNA form, the CDR3 reads TGCGCCAGCAGCTTGGGCGAGCGGGAGTGGTTCTTC.

The CDR3: CASSLQEQVNTEAFF. CDR3 nucleotide sequence: TGCGCCAGCAGCCTCCAAGAACAGGTGAACACTGAAGCTTTCTTT. V gene TRBV5-1 combines with J gene TRBJ1-1; tentative D call: TRBD1 (5 bases). With 4 bases removed from V and 0 bases from J, the gap between germline ends came to 13 bases. Germline CDR1 and CDR2: SGHRS and YFSETQ. The CDR3 has 15 residues.

The chain recombines TRBV6-4 with TRBJ2-3; TRBD2 is a possible D gene (5 bases). With 0 bases removed from V and 2 bases from J, the gap between germline ends came to 9 bases. The CDR3 loop spans 15 amino acids. Germline CDR1 is MRHNA and CDR2 is SNTAGT. In DNA form, the CDR3 reads TGTGCCAGCAGTGACTCGAACGGGAACACAGATACGCAGTATTTT. It yields the protein CASSDSNGNTDTQYF.

The J gene is TRBJ1-4, the V gene TRBV5-5, with D perhaps matching TRBD1 (5 bases). The CDR3 length is 13 residues. The germline V gene has CDR1 SGHKS and CDR2 YYEKEE (reference sequence). Trimming took off 5 bases at V and 5 bases at J, with 10 bases between the two ends. CDR3 loop: CASRGGTNEKLFF. The CDR3 bases are TGTGCCAGCAGGGGCGGGACGAATGAAAAACTGTTTTTT.

This clone occurred a few times. The chain recombines TRBV4-3 with TRBJ2-2; 8 bases map to TRBD2. The germline CDR1 and CDR2 sequences are LGHNA and YSLEER. The V segment lost 3 bases and the J segment 5 bases; nucleotides outside the gene matches: 8. CDR3 length: 16 amino acids. The CDR3 nucleotides are TGCGCCAGCAGCCAGGGGCGGGGGGCCGTAACCGGGGAGCTGTTTTTT. It codes for CASSQGRGAVTGELFF.

This chain links TRBV4-3 with TRBJ2-3, with 7 bases aligning to TRBD1. CDR1 and CDR2 from the germline V gene are LGHNA and YSLEER. The ends lost 1 base at V and 4 bases at J; junction bases unmatched: 5. The CDR3 totals 15 residues. The CDR3 region has the DNA TGCGCCAGCAGCCAAGCTGAGACAGGGTCAGATACGCAGTATTTT. It specifies CASSQAETGSDTQYF.

The chain couples TRBV7-2 to TRBJ2-7, with 11 nucleotides matching TRBD1. Germline V gives CDR1 SGHTA, CDR2 FQGNSA. The ends lost 6 bases at V and 3 bases at J; junction bases unmatched: 7. This CDR3 has 15 residues. The DNA of the CDR3 is TGTGCCAGCAGTCCCGCCGGGACAGGGGGCTACGAGCAGTACTTC. It is translated as CASSPAGTGGYEQYF.

This chain joins TRBV5-4 and TRBJ2-7; possible D gene TRBD2, 6 bases. The CDR3 contains 12 residues. With 4 bases removed from V and 7 bases from J, the gap between germline ends came to 12 bases. The germline V gene encodes CDR1 SGHNT and CDR2 YYREEE (reference sequence). This CDR3 is CASSQSRGEQYF. CDR3 DNA sequence: TGTGCCAGCAGCCAATCCCGGGGGGAGCAGTACTTC.

V gene TRBV4-3 combines with J gene TRBJ1-3, with TRBD1 identical over 7 bases. The ends lost 1 base at V and 0 bases at J; junction bases unmatched: 6. The CDR3 loop spans 17 amino acids. Germline V gene sequence: CDR1 LGHNA, CDR2 YSLEER. In DNA, the CDR3 is TGCGCCAGCAGCCAAGCCCCGACAGGGAACTCTGGAAACACCATATATTTT. Its translation: CASSQAPTGNSGNTIYF.

The chain couples TRBV29-1 to TRBJ2-7; TRBD2 aligns across 7 bases. V lost 3 bases and J lost 5; bases outside the gene matches: 7. CDR1 and CDR2 (germline): SQVTM, ANQGSEA. The CDR3 sequence is 13 residues long. The CDR3 here is CSVDASGGHEQYF. CDR3 DNA sequence: TGCAGCGTTGATGCGTCGGGGGGACACGAGCAGTACTTC.

DNA of the CDR3: TGTGCCAGCAGCTTATCCAGATTCGCGAACACCGGGGAGCTGTTTTTT. Translating gives CASSLSRFANTGELFF. The gene calls are TRBV11-2 and TRBJ2-2, with D unresolved. V lost 2 bases and J lost 0, with 10 bases in between. The CDR3 is 16 residues long. In germline, CDR1 is SGHAT, CDR2 FQNNGV.

This chain joins TRBV29-1 and TRBJ1-2; the D gene is possibly TRBD1 (6 bases). Trimming removed 8 bases at V and 4 bases at J, with 14 bases between. Germline CDR1 is SQVTM and CDR2 is ANQGSEA. This CDR3 has 12 amino acids. The CDR3 loop reads CSTGGVGYGYTF. For the CDR3, the DNA is TGCAGCACGGGGGGCGTTGGCTATGGCTACACCTTC.

The rearrangement links TRBV10-3 to TRBJ2-3; D is perhaps TRBD2 (6 bases). The length of the CDR3 is 15 residues. V lost 4 bases and J lost 0, with 11 bases in between. Germline V gene sequence: CDR1 ENHRY, CDR2 SYGVKD. The CDR3 coding sequence is TGTGCCATCAGTGGGGGGGATCCAAGCACAGATACGCAGTATTTT. It codes for CAISGGDPSTDTQYF.

This chain links TRBV5-6 with TRBJ2-5; TRBD2 agrees at 11 bases. This CDR3 spans 16 amino acids. The junction had 6 bases not matched to a gene; V was cut back by 0 bases and J by 5 bases. Per the germline V gene, CDR1 is SGHDT and CDR2 is YYEEEE. The CDR3 spells CASSLGGGLAVETQYF. Here the CDR3 DNA reads TGTGCCAGCAGCTTGGGGGGGGGACTAGCGGTGGAGACCCAGTACTTC.

The J gene is TRBJ2-1, the V gene TRBV5-1, with TRBD1 identical over 9 bases. The CDR3 contains 15 residues. Germline-derived CDR1 and CDR2 are SGHRS and YFSETQ. Germline trimming cut 3 bases from V and 6 bases from J; bases unmatched to any gene: 7. The CDR3 nucleotides are TGCGCCAGCAGCTGGGGACAGGGAAGGATCAATGAGCAGTTCTTC. This gives the protein CASSWGQGRINEQFF. The full variable domain, in which reference TRBV5-1 and TRBJ2-1 provide the parts outside the CDR3, is KAGVTQTPRYLIKTRGQQVTLSCSPISGHRSVSWYQQTPGQGLQFLFEYFSETQRNKGNFPGRFSGRQFSNSRSEMNVSTLELGDSALYLCASSWGQGRINEQFFGPGTRLTVL.

This clone was detected only a few times. The genes are TRBV6-5 and TRBJ1-6; possibly TRBD1 for D (5 bases). Germline loops: CDR1 MNHEY, CDR2 SVGAGI. Trimming removed 6 bases at V and 6 bases at J, with 12 bases between. The CDR3 is 14 amino acids. CDR3 nucleotide sequence: TGTGCCAGCAGGAGAGACAGTAGTAATTCACCCCTCCACTTT. The encoded protein is CASRRDSSNSPLHF.

The chain carries TRBV7-6 and TRBJ1-4; 9 nucleotides agree with TRBD1. The germline CDR1 and CDR2 sequences are SGHVS and FNYEAQ. The CDR3 is 20 residues long. Unmatched junction bases numbered 20, after V lost 2 bases and J lost 7 bases. CDR3 DNA sequence: TGTGCCAGCAGCTTATTCCCCCTTGGGACAGGGAGGTTTGGGGGTGAAAAACTGTTTTTT. Translation gives CASSLFPLGTGRFGGEKLFF.

The sample holds one count of this clone. This chain connects TRBV11-2 to TRBJ2-1, with 8 bases that match TRBD2. The junction had 5 bases not matched to a gene; V was cut back by 2 bases and J by 5 bases. CDR3 length: 15 residues. Germline CDR1 and CDR2: SGHAT and FQNNGV. The CDR3 bases are TGTGCCAGCAGCTTAAATTCGGGGGGGCACAATGAGCAGTTCTTC. This gives the protein CASSLNSGGHNEQFF.

V and J are TRBV7-9 and TRBJ1-2; no definite D call. V lost 0 bases to trimming and J lost 9 bases, with 17 bases between them. CDR1 SEHNR and CDR2 FQNEAQ come from the germline V gene (reference sequence). The CDR3 is 15 amino acids. DNA of the CDR3: TGTGCCAGCAGCTTAGCGCGAGAACAAGGCGGCCGCTACACCTTC. It specifies CASSLAREQGGRYTF.

The V and J genes are TRBV6-6 and TRBJ1-1; possibly TRBD1 for D (6 bases). With 0 bases removed from V and 8 bases from J, the gap between germline ends came to 13 bases. Per germline, CDR1 MNHNY and CDR2 SVGAGI (reference sequence). The CDR3 has 14 amino acids. CDR3 in amino acids: CASSYSAGAGEAFF. The CDR3 bases are TGTGCCAGCAGTTACTCTGCAGGGGCCGGGGAAGCTTTCTTT.

This clone was seen a few times. The chain employs TRBV7-9 and TRBJ1-2; D unclear. The ends were cut back, 5 bases at V and 0 bases at J, with 16 bases in the middle. CDR1 and CDR2 (germline): SEHNR, FQNEAQ (reference sequence). The CDR3 consists of 16 residues. Written as DNA, the CDR3 is TGTGCCAGCAGCCCCCCTAGTCGAGCTTCTAACTATGGCTACACCTTC. Translating it yields CASSPPSRASNYGYTF.

The rearrangement joins TRBV7-2 to TRBJ1-4; D unresolved. The ends were cut back, 2 bases at V and 7 bases at J, with 11 bases in the middle. This CDR3 has 14 amino acids. Germline CDR1 SGHTA, CDR2 FQGNSA. As DNA, the CDR3 is TGTGCCAGCAGCTTATTACCAGGCCCTGAAAAACTGTTTTTT. It yields the protein CASSLLPGPEKLFF.

This clone was found once. The genes are TRBV6-5 and TRBJ2-7; 12 nucleotides line up with TRBD2. The CDR3 has 16 amino acids. V was pared by 2 bases and J by 3 bases, with 5 bases of the junction left unmatched. Germline V lookup: CDR1 MNHEY, CDR2 SVGAGI. CDR3: CASSYTSGGPLYEQYF. The CDR3 region has the DNA TGTGCCAGCAGTTACACTAGCGGGGGGCCACTCTACGAGCAGTACTTC.

The chain recombines TRBV5-1 with TRBJ1-1; D gene unclear. The CDR3 runs 13 residues. The V and J ends lost 3 bases and 2 bases respectively, with 8 bases between them. Germline CDR1 reads SGHRS; CDR2 reads YFSETQ. CDR3: CASSYGSNTEAFF. For the CDR3, the DNA is TGCGCCAGCAGCTACGGGAGTAACACTGAAGCTTTCTTT.

Within the sample, this clone is large (0.1 to 1%). The rearrangement uses TRBV9 and TRBJ2-7, with 7 bases lining up with TRBD2. Germline trimming cut 4 bases from V and 3 bases from J; bases unmatched to any gene: 16. The CDR3 is made up of 17 amino acids. Germline CDR1 reads SGDLS; CDR2 reads YYNGEE. CDR3 bases: TGTGCCAGCAGCCCGGGCCTGGACGGGGGGATAGGCTACGAGCAGTACTTC. Encoded protein: CASSPGLDGGIGYEQYF.

The rearrangement links TRBV5-1 to TRBJ2-7, with 7 bases lining up with TRBD1. From germline, CDR1 is SGHRS and CDR2 YFSETQ. The CDR3 is 14 residues long. J gave up 13 bases and V 4 bases, and 17 bases lay outside the gene matches. CDR3 region: CASSEGRGLYGQYF. CDR3 bases: TGCGCCAGCAGCGAGGGAAGGGGGCTCTACGGGCAATACTTC.

The DNA for the CDR3 is TGTGCCAGCAGTCGAGGGGGGACAGGGACCTACGAGCAGTACTTC. This translates into CASSRGGTGTYEQYF. This rearrangement joins TRBV28 to TRBJ2-7, with 9 bases aligning to TRBD1. The V gene end was trimmed by 5 bases and the J gene end by 2 bases; junction bases not matched to a gene: 7. From germline, CDR1 is MDHEN and CDR2 SYDVKM. This CDR3 spans 15 amino acids. Complete variable domain (other parts from reference TRBV28 and TRBJ2-7): DVKVTQSSRYLVKRTGEKVFLECVQDMDHENMFWYRQDPGLGLRLIYFSYDVKMKEKGDIPEGYSVSREKKERFSLILESASTNQTSMYLCASSRGGTGTYEQYFGPGTRLTVT.

The rearrangement joins TRBV30 to TRBJ1-1, with TRBD1 matching over 8 bases. Germline trimming cut 3 bases from V and 4 bases from J; bases unmatched to any gene: 10. Germline CDR1 and CDR2: GTSNPN and SVGIG (reference sequence). CDR3 size: 15 residues. The DNA for the CDR3 is TGTGCCTGGAGGGCTACAGGGGGAAGGGGCACTGAAGCTTTCTTT. This codes for CAWRATGGRGTEAFF.

The genes are TRBV10-3 and TRBJ2-3; 10 nucleotides line up with TRBD1. Germline V gives CDR1 ENHRY, CDR2 SYGVKD. V shed 9 bases and J 1 base; nucleotides not matched to a gene: 1. This CDR3 spans 13 amino acids. The CDR3 loop reads CAIGTGGTDTQYF. The CDR3 region has the DNA TGTGCCATTGGGACAGGGGGCACAGATACGCAGTATTTT.

The V gene is TRBV20-1, the J gene TRBJ2-3; 8 nucleotides match TRBD1. The CDR3 is made up of 11 amino acids. Germline loops: CDR1 DFQATT, CDR2 SNEGSKA (reference sequence). V gave up 5 bases and J gave up 9 bases; unmatched junction bases: 4. CDR3 DNA sequence: TGCAGTGCTGGGGACAGGTTGACGCAGTATTTT. Its protein product is CSAGDRLTQYF.